The present T cell receptor beta chain was sequenced within a study of CD8+CD57+ T cells in acquired aplastic anemia. Study-level results: There were twenty-nine CD8+ CDR3 sequences that occurred in both patients and controls. Statistical testing detected no significant gap in CD8+ Simpson's diversity between patients and controls.

Turning to this clonotype: Its antigen is still unknown.

This CDR3 region has 13 residues. Germline V gene lookup returns CDR1 SGHTA and CDR2 FQGNSA. Trimming removed 5 bases from V and 8 bases from J, with 15 bases in between. TCR beta VDJ and CDR3 profiles were obtained from a genomic DNA template. TCRdb reprocessed the reads via MiXCR and lists one record per CDR3 protein. The repertoire consists of 200,000 to 250,000 distinct CDR3 sequences, with roughly two thirds occurring once and the leading ten covering roughly 62%. All patients picked for sequencing had shown, by flow cytometry, an expansion of CD8+CD57+ cells. Every patient had severe acquired aplastic anemia.

V usage is TRBV7-2 and J usage is TRBJ1-2, with D possibly matching TRBD1 (6 bases). This TCR came from a human donor with aplastic anemia. Source material: sorted CD4+, CD8+, or CD8+CD57+ T cells (not recorded which) from PBMCs. CDR3 DNA: TGTGCCAGCAGCCCGCACAGGGCAGGAGGCTACACCTTC. Protein: CASSPHRAGGYTF.